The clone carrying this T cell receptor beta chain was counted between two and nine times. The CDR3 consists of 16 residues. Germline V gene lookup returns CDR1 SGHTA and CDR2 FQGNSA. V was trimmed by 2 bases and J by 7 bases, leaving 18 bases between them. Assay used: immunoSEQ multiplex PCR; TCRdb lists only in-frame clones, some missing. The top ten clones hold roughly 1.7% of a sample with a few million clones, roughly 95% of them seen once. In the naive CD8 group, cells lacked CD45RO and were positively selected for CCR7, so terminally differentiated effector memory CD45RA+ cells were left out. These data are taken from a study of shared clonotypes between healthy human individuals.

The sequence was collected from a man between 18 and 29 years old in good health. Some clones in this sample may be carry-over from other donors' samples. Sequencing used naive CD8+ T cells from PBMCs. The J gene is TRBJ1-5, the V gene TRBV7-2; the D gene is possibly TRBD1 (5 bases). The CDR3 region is CASSLRRQSTGQPQHF. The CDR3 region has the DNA TGTGCCAGCAGCTTAAGGAGACAGTCAACTGGCCAGCCCCAGCATTTT.